This T cell receptor (beta chain) was sequenced during a study of cytomegalovirus exposure and HLA in healthy donors. Across the study: Across roughly 400 genotyped donors, 81% landed in the Caucasian-associated ancestry cluster. General study results and limits: A link between a missense DCLRE1C variant and TCR beta V- and J-gene trimming emerged from a later analysis. Previous analysis showed most TCR beta V segments were productive about 87% or about 30% of the time.

Amplification used 60 Vbeta primers and 13 Jbeta primers. Method: immunoSEQ multiplex PCR; TCRdb's copy keeps in-frame clones and lacks some. The data show 120,000 or so clones, with about three quarters seen just once and under 3% held by the top ten. Germline V CDR1 and CDR2: KGHSH, LQKENI. Trimming removed 6 bases from V and 2 bases from J, with 20 bases in between. CDR3 size: 17 residues. As regards this clone: The antigen remains unidentified.

The origin of this receptor is a woman aged 55-70 years in good health and CMV-seropositive. Sequencing used PBMCs. The chain has TRBV18 and TRBJ2-1, with a weak D call TRBD2 (5 bases). This chain's CDR3 is CASSGFRGSGAYNEQFF. DNA of the CDR3: TGTGCCAGCTCTGGGTTTCGTGGGAGTGGCGCCTACAATGAGCAGTTCTTC. The complete variable domain, with remaining parts taken from reference TRBV18 and TRBJ2-1, reads NAGVMQNPRHLVRRRGQEARLRCSPMKGHSHVYWYRQLPEEGLKFMVYLQKENIIDESGMPKERFSAEFPKEGPSILRIQQVVRGDSAAYFCASSGFRGSGAYNEQFFGPGTRLTVL.